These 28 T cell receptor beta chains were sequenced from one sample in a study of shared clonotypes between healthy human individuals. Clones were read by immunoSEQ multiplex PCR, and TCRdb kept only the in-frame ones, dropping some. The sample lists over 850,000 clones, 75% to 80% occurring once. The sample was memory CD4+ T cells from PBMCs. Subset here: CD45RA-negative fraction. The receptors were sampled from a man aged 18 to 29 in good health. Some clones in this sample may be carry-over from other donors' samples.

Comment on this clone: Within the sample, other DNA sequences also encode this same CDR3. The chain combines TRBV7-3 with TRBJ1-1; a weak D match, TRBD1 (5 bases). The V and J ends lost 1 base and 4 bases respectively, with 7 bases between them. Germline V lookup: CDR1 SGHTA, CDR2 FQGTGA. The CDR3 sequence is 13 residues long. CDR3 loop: CASSLRQGTEAFF. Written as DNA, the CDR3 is TGTGCCAGCAGCTTAAGGCAGGGCACTGAAGCTTTCTTT.

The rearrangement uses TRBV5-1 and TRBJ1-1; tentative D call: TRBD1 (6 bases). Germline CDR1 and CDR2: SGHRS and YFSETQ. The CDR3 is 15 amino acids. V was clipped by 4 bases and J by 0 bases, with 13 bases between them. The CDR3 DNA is TGCGCCAGCAGCCCCGGGGACACCGTGAACACTGAAGCTTTCTTT. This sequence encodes CASSPGDTVNTEAFF. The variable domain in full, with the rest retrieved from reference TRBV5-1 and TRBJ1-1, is KAGVTQTPRYLIKTRGQQVTLSCSPISGHRSVSWYQQTPGQGLQFLFEYFSETQRNKGNFPGRFSGRQFSNSRSEMNVSTLELGDSALYLCASSPGDTVNTEAFFGQGTRLTVV.

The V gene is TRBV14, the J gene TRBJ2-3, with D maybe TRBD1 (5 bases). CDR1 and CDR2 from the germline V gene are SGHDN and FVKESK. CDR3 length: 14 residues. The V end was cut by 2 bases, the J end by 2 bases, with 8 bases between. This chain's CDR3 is CASSQLGVTDTQYF. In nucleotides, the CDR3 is TGTGCCAGCAGCCAACTAGGGGTCACAGATACGCAGTATTTT.

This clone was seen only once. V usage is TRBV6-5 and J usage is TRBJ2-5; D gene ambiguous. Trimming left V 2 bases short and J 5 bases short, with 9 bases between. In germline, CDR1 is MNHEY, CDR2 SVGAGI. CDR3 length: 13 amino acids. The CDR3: CASSYLREETQYF. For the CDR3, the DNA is TGTGCCAGCAGTTACCTGAGAGAGGAGACCCAGTACTTC.

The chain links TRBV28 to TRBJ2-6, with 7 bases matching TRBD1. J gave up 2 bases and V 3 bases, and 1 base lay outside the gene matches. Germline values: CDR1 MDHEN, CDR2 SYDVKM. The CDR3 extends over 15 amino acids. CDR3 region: CASSFQGAGANVLTF. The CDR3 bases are TGTGCCAGCAGTTTTCAGGGGGCTGGGGCCAACGTCCTGACTTTC.

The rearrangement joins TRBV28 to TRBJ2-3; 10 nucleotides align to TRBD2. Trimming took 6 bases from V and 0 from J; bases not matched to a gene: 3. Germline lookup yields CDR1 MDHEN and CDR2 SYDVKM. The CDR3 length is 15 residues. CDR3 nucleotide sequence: TGTGCCAGCAGGATACTAGCGGGAAGCACAGATACGCAGTATTTT. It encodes CASRILAGSTDTQYF.

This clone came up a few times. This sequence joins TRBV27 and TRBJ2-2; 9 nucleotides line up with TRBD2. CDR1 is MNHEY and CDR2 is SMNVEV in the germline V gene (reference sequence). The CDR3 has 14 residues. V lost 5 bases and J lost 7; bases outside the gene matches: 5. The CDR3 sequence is CASSTSGRLGELFF. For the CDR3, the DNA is TGTGCCAGCAGTACTAGCGGGCGGCTCGGGGAGCTGTTTTTT.

CDR3 nucleotides: TGCGCCAGCAGCTCCGCAGGGTACAAGGGCACAGATACGCAGTATTTT. Translating it yields CASSSAGYKGTDTQYF. The rearrangement links TRBV5-1 to TRBJ2-3, with a weak D call TRBD1 (5 bases). CDR3 length: 16 amino acids. CDR1 SGHRS and CDR2 YFSETQ come from the germline V gene. The germline V and J ends were trimmed by 3 bases and 1 base, with 15 bases remaining between them.

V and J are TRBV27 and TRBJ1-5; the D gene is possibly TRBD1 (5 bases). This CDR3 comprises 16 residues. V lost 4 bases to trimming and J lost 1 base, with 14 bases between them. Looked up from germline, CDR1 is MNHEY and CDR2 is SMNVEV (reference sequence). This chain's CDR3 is CASSSLNTGSNQPQHF. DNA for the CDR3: TGTGCCAGCAGTTCACTCAACACAGGCAGCAATCAGCCCCAGCATTTT.

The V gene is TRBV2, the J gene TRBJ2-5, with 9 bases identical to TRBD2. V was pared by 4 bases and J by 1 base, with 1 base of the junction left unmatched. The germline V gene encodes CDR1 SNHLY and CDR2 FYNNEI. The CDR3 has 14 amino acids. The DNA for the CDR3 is TGTGCCAGCAGTGGACTAGCGGTCCAAGAGACCCAGTACTTC. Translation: CASSGLAVQETQYF.

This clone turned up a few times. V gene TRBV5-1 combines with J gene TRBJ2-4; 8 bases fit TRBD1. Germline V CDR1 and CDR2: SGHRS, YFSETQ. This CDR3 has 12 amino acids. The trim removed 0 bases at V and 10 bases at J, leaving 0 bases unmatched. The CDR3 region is CASSLGQGIQYF. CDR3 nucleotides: TGCGCCAGCAGCTTGGGACAGGGGATTCAGTACTTC.

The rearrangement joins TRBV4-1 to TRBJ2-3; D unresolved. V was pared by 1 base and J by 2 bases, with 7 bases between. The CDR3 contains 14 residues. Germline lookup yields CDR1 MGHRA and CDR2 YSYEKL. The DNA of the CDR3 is TGCGCCAGCAGCCAAGGGGATGTCACAGATACGCAGTATTTT. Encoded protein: CASSQGDVTDTQYF.

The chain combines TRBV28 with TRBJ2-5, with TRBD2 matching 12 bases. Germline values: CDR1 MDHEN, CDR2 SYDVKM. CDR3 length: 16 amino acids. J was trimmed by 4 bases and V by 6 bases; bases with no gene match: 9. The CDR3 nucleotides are TGTGCCAGCAGCCGTGGACTAGCGGGAAGGGGAGAGACCCAGTACTTC. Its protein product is CASSRGLAGRGETQYF. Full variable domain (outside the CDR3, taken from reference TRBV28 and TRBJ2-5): DVKVTQSSRYLVKRTGEKVFLECVQDMDHENMFWYRQDPGLGLRLIYFSYDVKMKEKGDIPEGYSVSREKKERFSLILESASTNQTSMYLCASSRGLAGRGETQYFGPGTRLLVL.

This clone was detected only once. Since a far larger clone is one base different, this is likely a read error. DNA for the CDR3: TGCAGCGGGGGGGATGGCTGCACCTTC. Amino acid sequence: CSGGDGCTF. The genes are TRBV29-1 and TRBJ1-2; TRBD1 might be the D (5 bases). The CDR3 covers 9 residues. Germline loops: CDR1 SQVTM, CDR2 ANQGSEA.

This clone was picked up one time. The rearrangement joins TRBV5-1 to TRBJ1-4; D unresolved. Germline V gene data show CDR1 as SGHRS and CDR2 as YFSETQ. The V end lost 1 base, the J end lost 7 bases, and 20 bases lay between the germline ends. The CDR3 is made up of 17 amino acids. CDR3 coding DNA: TGCGCCAGCAGCTTGAAGGCTGTTGGGCTAAAGGTTGAAAAACTGTTTTTT. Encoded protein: CASSLKAVGLKVEKLFF.

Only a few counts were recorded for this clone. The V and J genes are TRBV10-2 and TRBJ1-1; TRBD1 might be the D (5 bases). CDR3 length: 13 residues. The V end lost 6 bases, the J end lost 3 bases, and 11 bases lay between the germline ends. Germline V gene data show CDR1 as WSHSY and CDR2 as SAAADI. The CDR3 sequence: CASRRRRDTEAFF. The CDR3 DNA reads TGCGCCAGCAGGAGGCGCAGGGACACTGAAGCTTTCTTT.

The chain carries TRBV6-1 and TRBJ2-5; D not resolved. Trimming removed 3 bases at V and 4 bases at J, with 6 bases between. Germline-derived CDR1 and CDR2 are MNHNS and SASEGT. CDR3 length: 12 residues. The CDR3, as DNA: TGTGCCAGCAGTGAGCCCTCAGAGACCCAGTACTTC. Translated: CASSEPSETQYF.

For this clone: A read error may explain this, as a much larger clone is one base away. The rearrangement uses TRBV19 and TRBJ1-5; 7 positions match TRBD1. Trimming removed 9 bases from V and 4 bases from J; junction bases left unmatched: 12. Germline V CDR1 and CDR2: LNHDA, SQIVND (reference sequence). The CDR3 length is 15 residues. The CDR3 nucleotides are TGTGCCAGAGGGGACTTACAGGGGCCTAATCAGCCCCAGCATTTT. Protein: CARGDLQGPNQPQHF.

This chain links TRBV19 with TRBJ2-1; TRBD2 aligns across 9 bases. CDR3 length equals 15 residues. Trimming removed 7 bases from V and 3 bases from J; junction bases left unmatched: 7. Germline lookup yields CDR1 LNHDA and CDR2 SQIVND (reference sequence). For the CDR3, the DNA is TGTGCCAGTAACCTAGCGGGATCGTACTACAATGAGCAGTTCTTC. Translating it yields CASNLAGSYYNEQFF.

CDR3 sequence (DNA): TGTGCCAGTAGTATAGAAGGTCAAGCTAGCGGGAGATCCTACAATGAGCAGTTCTTC. Protein sequence: CASSIEGQASGRSYNEQFF. The chain joins TRBV19 to TRBJ2-1; 10 nucleotides match TRBD2. Germline trimming cut 0 bases from V and 1 base from J; bases unmatched to any gene: 9. Germline CDR1 and CDR2: LNHDA and SQIVND (reference sequence). The CDR3 is 19 amino acids.

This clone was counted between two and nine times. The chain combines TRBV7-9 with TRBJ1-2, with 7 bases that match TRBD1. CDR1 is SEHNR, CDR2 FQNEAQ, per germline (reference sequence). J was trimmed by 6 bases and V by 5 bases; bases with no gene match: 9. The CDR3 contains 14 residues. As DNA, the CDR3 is TGTGCCAGCAGCCTGACAGGGAGAGTTGATGGCTACACCTTC. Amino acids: CASSLTGRVDGYTF.

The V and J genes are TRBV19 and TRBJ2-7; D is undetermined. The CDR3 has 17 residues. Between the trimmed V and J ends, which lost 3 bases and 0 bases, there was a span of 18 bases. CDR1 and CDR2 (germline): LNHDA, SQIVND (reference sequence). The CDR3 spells CASSIADSAVSSYEQYF. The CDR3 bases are TGTGCCAGTAGTATCGCGGATTCGGCGGTGAGCTCCTACGAGCAGTACTTC. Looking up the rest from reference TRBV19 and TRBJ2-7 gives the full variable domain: DGGITQSPKYLFRKEGQNVTLSCEQNLNHDAMYWYRQDPGQGLRLIYYSQIVNDFQKGDIAEGYSVSREKKESFPLTVTSAQKNPTAFYLCASSIADSAVSSYEQYFGPGTRLTVT.

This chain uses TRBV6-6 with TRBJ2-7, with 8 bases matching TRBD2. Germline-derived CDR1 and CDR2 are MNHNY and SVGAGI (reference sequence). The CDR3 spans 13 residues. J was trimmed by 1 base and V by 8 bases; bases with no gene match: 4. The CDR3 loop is CASDGTSSYEQYF. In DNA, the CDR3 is TGTGCCAGCGACGGGACTAGTTCCTACGAGCAGTACTTC.

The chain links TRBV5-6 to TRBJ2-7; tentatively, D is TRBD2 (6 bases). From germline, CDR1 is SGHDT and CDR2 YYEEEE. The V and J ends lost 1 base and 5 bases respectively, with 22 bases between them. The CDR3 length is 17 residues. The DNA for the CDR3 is TGTGCCAGCAGCTTGATCCGGGGGACTGACTTGGCGAACGAGCAGTACTTC. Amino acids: CASSLIRGTDLANEQYF. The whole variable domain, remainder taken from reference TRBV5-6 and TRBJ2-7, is DAGVTQSPTHLIKTRGQQVTLRCSPKSGHDTVSWYQQALGQGPQFIFQYYEEEERQRGNFPDRFSGHQFPNYSSELNVNALLLGDSALYLCASSLIRGTDLANEQYFGPGTRLTVT.

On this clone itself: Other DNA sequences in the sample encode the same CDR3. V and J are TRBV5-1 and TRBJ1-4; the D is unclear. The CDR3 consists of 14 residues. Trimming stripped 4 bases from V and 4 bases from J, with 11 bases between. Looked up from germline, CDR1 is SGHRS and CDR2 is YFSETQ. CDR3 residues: CASSQGPINEKLFF. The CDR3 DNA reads TGCGCCAGCAGCCAAGGACCGATTAATGAAAAACTGTTTTTT.

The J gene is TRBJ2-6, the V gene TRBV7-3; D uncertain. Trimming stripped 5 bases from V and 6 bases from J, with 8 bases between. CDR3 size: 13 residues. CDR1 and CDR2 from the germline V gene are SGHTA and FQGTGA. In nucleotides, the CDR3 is TGTGCCAGCAGCCTAGGCGCGGCCAACGTCCTGACTTTC. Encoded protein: CASSLGAANVLTF.

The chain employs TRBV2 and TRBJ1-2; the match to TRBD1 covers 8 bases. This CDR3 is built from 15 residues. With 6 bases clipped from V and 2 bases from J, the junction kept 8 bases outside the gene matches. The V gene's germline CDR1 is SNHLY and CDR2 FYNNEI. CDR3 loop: CASSPNRGWNYGYTF. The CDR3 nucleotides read TGTGCCAGCAGCCCTAACAGGGGGTGGAACTATGGCTACACCTTC. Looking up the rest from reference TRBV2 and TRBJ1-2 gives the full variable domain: EPEVTQTPSHQVTQMGQEVILRCVPISNHLYFYWYRQILGQKVEFLVSFYNNEISEKSEIFDDQFSVERPDGSNFTLKIRSTKLEDSAMYFCASSPNRGWNYGYTFGSGTRLTVV.

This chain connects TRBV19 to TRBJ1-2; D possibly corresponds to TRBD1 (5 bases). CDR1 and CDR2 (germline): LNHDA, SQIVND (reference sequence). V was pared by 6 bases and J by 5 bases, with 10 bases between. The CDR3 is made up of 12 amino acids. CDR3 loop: CASSREGYGYTF. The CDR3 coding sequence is TGTGCCAGTAGCAGGGAGGGGTATGGCTACACCTTC. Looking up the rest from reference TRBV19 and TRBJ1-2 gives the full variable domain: DGGITQSPKYLFRKEGQNVTLSCEQNLNHDAMYWYRQDPGQGLRLIYYSQIVNDFQKGDIAEGYSVSREKKESFPLTVTSAQKNPTAFYLCASSREGYGYTFGSGTRLTVV.